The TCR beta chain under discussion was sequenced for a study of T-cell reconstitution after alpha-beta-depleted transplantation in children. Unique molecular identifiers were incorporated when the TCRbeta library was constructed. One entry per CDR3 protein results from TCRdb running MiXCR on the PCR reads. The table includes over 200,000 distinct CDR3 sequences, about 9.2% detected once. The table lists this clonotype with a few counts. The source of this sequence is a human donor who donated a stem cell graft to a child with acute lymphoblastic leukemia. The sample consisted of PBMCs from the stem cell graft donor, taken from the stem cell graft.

Written as DNA, the CDR3 is TGTGCTAGTGGTTTGACTCGACAAGGCCTCAACACTGAAGCTTTCTTT. This codes for CASGLTRQGLNTEAFF. The chain joins TRBV12-5 to TRBJ1-1; D unresolved. Germline values: CDR1 LGHNT, CDR2 FRNRAP. V was clipped by 2 bases and J by 2 bases, with 15 bases between them. The CDR3 spans 16 residues.